The 26 T cell receptor beta chains given below trace back to one sample, sequenced in a study of human T cells and chemical hapten exposure. The time point: patch test 1, 2 weeks after DPC sensitization. Treatment noted: therapeutic diphenylcyclopropenone sensitization with weekly scalp DPC. TCRdb re-called the RACE reads with MiXCR, one entry per CDR3 protein. The sample has approximately 340,000 distinct CDR3 sequences, under 8% seen once. The sample was whole blood, taken in connection with sensitization to the hapten diphenylcyclopropenone (DPC). These receptors all stem from a woman younger than 30 with alopecia areata. Some clones in this sample may be carry-over from other donors' samples.

At least ten counts were recorded for this clonotype. This chain joins TRBV9 and TRBJ2-6; D is perhaps TRBD1 (5 bases). Germline V gene sequence: CDR1 SGDLS, CDR2 YYNGEE. The CDR3 loop spans 18 amino acids. V lost 4 bases and J 4 bases, leaving 21 bases between the germline ends. Written as DNA, the CDR3 is TGTGCCAGCAGCATAAGGGCCAGGGCCAACCCCGGGGCCAACGTCCTGACTTTC. This translates into CASSIRARANPGANVLTF.

The chain combines TRBV5-1 with TRBJ2-2; TRBD1 agrees at 7 bases. Germline V gene lookup returns CDR1 SGHRS and CDR2 YFSETQ. The trim removed 2 bases at V and 1 base at J, leaving 2 bases unmatched. The length of the CDR3 is 15 residues. The CDR3 sequence is CASSFGQENTGELFF. CDR3 DNA: TGCGCCAGCAGCTTCGGACAGGAGAACACCGGGGAGCTGTTTTTT.

This clonotype was seen at least ten times. CDR3 bases: TGCAGCGTTATGATAGGGGCGGGGGCCAACACCGGGGAGCTGTTTTTT. Translating gives CSVMIGAGANTGELFF. V usage is TRBV29-1 and J usage is TRBJ2-2, with D maybe TRBD2 (7 bases). CDR1 SQVTM and CDR2 ANQGSEA come from the germline V gene. The CDR3 is made up of 16 amino acids. Trimming removed 5 bases at V and 2 bases at J, with 18 bases between.

This clonotype was observed a handful of times. V is TRBV7-9 and J is TRBJ2-1; D is unclear. This CDR3 contains 12 residues. V dropped 1 base and J dropped 16 bases, with 14 bases sitting between them. CDR1 is SEHNR, CDR2 FQNEAQ, per germline (reference sequence). The chain's CDR3 is CASSLGHPVLFF. In nucleotides, the CDR3 is TGTGCCAGCAGCTTAGGTCATCCAGTTCTATTCTTC.

This clonotype appeared a few times. V is TRBV20-1 and J is TRBJ1-1; possible D gene TRBD1, 5 bases. The CDR3 runs 14 residues. CDR1 and CDR2 from the germline V gene are DFQATT and SNEGSKA (reference sequence). The V end lost 0 bases, the J end lost 3 bases, and 11 bases lay between the germline ends. This chain's CDR3 is CSARDQGRDTEAFF. In DNA, the CDR3 is TGCAGTGCTAGAGATCAGGGCCGGGACACTGAAGCTTTCTTT.

This clonotype was recorded a few times. The rearrangement links TRBV29-1 to TRBJ2-2; 9 bases are a match to TRBD1. V lost 6 bases and J lost 5; bases outside the gene matches: 4. There are 13 residues in the CDR3. CDR1 is SQVTM and CDR2 is ANQGSEA in the germline V gene. The CDR3 region is CSVGQGHTGELFF. DNA of the CDR3: TGCAGCGTCGGACAGGGGCATACCGGGGAGCTGTTTTTT.

This clonotype was picked up many times. The gene calls are TRBV10-3 and TRBJ2-7, with D perhaps matching TRBD1 (7 bases). V was shortened by 3 bases and J by 4 bases, with 13 bases between the two germline ends. The CDR3 spans 14 residues. In germline, CDR1 is ENHRY, CDR2 SYGVKD. The CDR3 loop is CAISELGGQYEQYF. CDR3 DNA sequence: TGTGCCATCAGTGAATTGGGGGGACAGTACGAGCAGTACTTC.

This clonotype was found a few times. The V call is TRBV20-1, the J call TRBJ1-6; D not certain. CDR1 is DFQATT and CDR2 is SNEGSKA in the germline V gene (reference sequence). This CDR3 is 15 amino acids long. Trimming cost V 5 bases and J 1 base, with 12 bases left between them. CDR3 region: CSARWPESYNSPLHF. DNA of the CDR3: TGCAGTGCTCGGTGGCCCGAATCCTATAATTCACCCCTCCACTTT.

The table lists this clonotype with many counts. The chain couples TRBV5-1 to TRBJ1-1; D gene uncertain. The V end was cut by 0 bases, the J end by 0 bases, with 9 bases between. The CDR3 has 15 amino acids. CDR1 and CDR2 (germline): SGHRS, YFSETQ. The CDR3 reads CASSLGAGMNTEAFF. CDR3 DNA: TGCGCCAGCAGCTTGGGTGCAGGTATGAACACTGAAGCTTTCTTT.

This clonotype was seen many times. The rearrangement uses TRBV5-1 and TRBJ2-3; 12 bases are a match to TRBD2. CDR1 SGHRS and CDR2 YFSETQ come from the germline V gene. This CDR3 is 14 amino acids long. The junction had 2 bases not matched to a gene; V was cut back by 6 bases and J by 3 bases. Here the CDR3 DNA reads TGCGCCAGCATGACTAGCGGGGGAACAGATACGCAGTATTTT. Residues: CASMTSGGTDTQYF.

In its sample, this clonotype was seen a few times. The V and J genes are TRBV6-1 and TRBJ1-2; 7 positions agree with TRBD1. V shed 2 bases, J shed 3 bases, and the junction held 3 bases outside the gene matches. Germline V gene lookup returns CDR1 MNHNS and CDR2 SASEGT. This CDR3 region has 14 residues. The CDR3 DNA reads TGTGCCAGCAGTGAAAGGGACAGTTACTATGGCTACACCTTC. This codes for CASSERDSYYGYTF.

This chain connects TRBV6-4 to TRBJ1-1, with 7 bases aligning to TRBD1. This CDR3 is 13 amino acids long. CDR1 is MRHNA and CDR2 is SNTAGT in the germline V gene. V shed 7 bases and J 10 bases; nucleotides not matched to a gene: 12. CDR3 protein: CASTLGQELGAFF. Written as DNA, the CDR3 is TGTGCCAGCACCTTAGGACAGGAACTGGGAGCTTTCTTT.

The chain employs TRBV13 and TRBJ1-3; TRBD1 matches at 11 bases. Germline CDR1 reads PRHDT; CDR2 reads FYEKMQ (reference sequence). The CDR3 consists of 16 residues. Trimming took 4 bases from V and 1 from J; bases not matched to a gene: 3. The chain's CDR3 is CASSSGTGGSGNTIYF. In DNA, the CDR3 is TGTGCCAGCAGCTCTGGGACAGGGGGTTCTGGAAACACCATATATTTT.

Only a few counts were recorded for this clonotype. The chain combines TRBV27 with TRBJ1-5; TRBD1 is a possible D gene (5 bases). From germline, CDR1 is MNHEY and CDR2 SMNVEV (reference sequence). CDR3 size: 12 residues. Between the trimmed V and J ends, which lost 8 bases and 6 bases, there was a span of 11 bases. The CDR3 DNA reads TGTGCCAGCGGGATAGGGGTTCAGCCCCAGCATTTT. Translated: CASGIGVQPQHF.

The rearrangement links TRBV7-2 to TRBJ1-2, with 9 bases lining up with TRBD1. V was pared by 3 bases and J by 4 bases, with 3 bases of the junction left unmatched. The CDR3 covers 14 residues. Germline V gene sequence: CDR1 SGHTA, CDR2 FQGNSA. The CDR3 sequence is CASSFRDRAYGYTF. The CDR3 nucleotides read TGTGCCAGCAGCTTTCGGGACAGGGCCTATGGCTACACCTTC. Based on the CDR3 plus reference TRBV7-2 and TRBJ1-2, the full variable domain is GAGVSQSPSNKVTEKGKDVELRCDPISGHTALYWYRQSLGQGLEFLIYFQGNSAPDKSGLPSDRFSAERTGGSVSTLTIQRTQQEDSAVYLCASSFRDRAYGYTFGSGTRLTVV.

The chain carries TRBV20-1 and TRBJ1-1, with D possibly being TRBD1 (6 bases). Germline V gene lookup returns CDR1 DFQATT and CDR2 SNEGSKA (reference sequence). There are 14 residues in the CDR3. V shed 0 bases and J shed 4 bases, with 12 bases lying between them. The CDR3, as DNA: TGCAGTGCTAGAGATGACAGGCTGACCACTGAAGCTTTCTTT. Protein: CSARDDRLTTEAFF.

This clonotype was detected a few times. The V gene is TRBV9, the J gene TRBJ1-1; 7 bases line up with TRBD1. The germline V gene encodes CDR1 SGDLS and CDR2 YYNGEE. The CDR3 covers 15 residues. Unmatched junction bases numbered 11, after V lost 4 bases and J lost 5 bases. CDR3: CASSSRQGSSTEAFF. The DNA for the CDR3 is TGTGCCAGCAGCTCCCGACAGGGATCCTCGACTGAAGCTTTCTTT.

This clonotype was observed a handful of times. The CDR3 here is CASSLPSGGGYNEQFF. The CDR3 DNA reads as TGTGCCAGCAGCCTCCCTTCCGGGGGGGGCTACAATGAGCAGTTCTTC. The V gene is TRBV28, the J gene TRBJ2-1; TRBD2 matches 8 bases. CDR1 is MDHEN, CDR2 SYDVKM, per germline. Unmatched junction bases numbered 10, after V lost 6 bases and J lost 3 bases. The CDR3 length is 16 residues.

This clonotype was counted a few times. The V and J genes are TRBV5-1 and TRBJ2-1, with 7 bases lining up with TRBD2. Germline lookup yields CDR1 SGHRS and CDR2 YFSETQ. The CDR3 is made up of 15 amino acids. V trimming: 3 bases; J trimming: 0 bases; junction bases outside the gene matches: 3. The CDR3 loop reads CASSSRGYSYNEQFF. CDR3 sequence (DNA): TGCGCCAGCAGCTCGCGGGGGTACTCCTACAATGAGCAGTTCTTC.

The J gene is TRBJ2-6, the V gene TRBV20-1; D may be TRBD2 (6 bases). CDR1 and CDR2 from the germline V gene are DFQATT and SNEGSKA (reference sequence). The CDR3 has 17 residues. The ends were cut back, 6 bases at V and 1 base at J, with 19 bases in the middle. The CDR3 region has the DNA TGCAGTGCCCGTAGGGGACTGGAAGGGTCTGGGGCCAACGTCCTGACTTTC. It specifies CSARRGLEGSGANVLTF.

This clonotype was detected ten times or more. The chain couples TRBV5-1 to TRBJ2-3; 8 nucleotides line up with TRBD2. Germline V lookup: CDR1 SGHRS, CDR2 YFSETQ. The CDR3 is made up of 18 amino acids. J was trimmed by 0 bases and V by 0 bases; bases with no gene match: 9. CDR3 DNA: TGCGCCAGCAGCTTGGGGAGCGGGGGACTCACTAGCACAGATACGCAGTATTTT. Its protein product is CASSLGSGGLTSTDTQYF. Variable domain in full (rest from reference TRBV5-1 and TRBJ2-3): KAGVTQTPRYLIKTRGQQVTLSCSPISGHRSVSWYQQTPGQGLQFLFEYFSETQRNKGNFPGRFSGRQFSNSRSEMNVSTLELGDSALYLCASSLGSGGLTSTDTQYFGPGTRLTVL.

This clonotype has a count of ten or more. The chain couples TRBV6-1 to TRBJ1-5; D remains unclear. With 0 bases removed from V and 5 bases from J, the gap between germline ends came to 5 bases. Germline loops: CDR1 MNHNS, CDR2 SASEGT. This CDR3 spans 13 amino acids. The CDR3 loop reads CASSEAIHQPQHF. The CDR3 DNA sequence: TGTGCCAGCAGTGAAGCTATTCATCAGCCCCAGCATTTT.

The chain joins TRBV7-6 to TRBJ2-1; TRBD1 matches at 7 bases. With V trimmed by 5 bases and J by 9 bases, 13 bases remained unmatched. Germline CDR1 SGHVS, CDR2 FNYEAQ. The CDR3 spans 15 residues. In nucleotides, the CDR3 is TGTGCCAGCAGCCCAAGGGGGCAGGGCAGCAGTGAGCAGTTCTTC. It translates to CASSPRGQGSSEQFF.

This clonotype was found a few times. V usage is TRBV5-1 and J usage is TRBJ1-1; D gene uncertain. CDR1 and CDR2 (germline): SGHRS, YFSETQ. Trimming stripped 0 bases from V and 3 bases from J, with 12 bases between. This CDR3 is built from 15 residues. The chain's CDR3 is CASSLAAFRDTEAFF. Written as DNA, the CDR3 is TGCGCCAGCAGCTTGGCCGCCTTTCGGGACACTGAAGCTTTCTTT.

This clonotype was picked up many times. The J gene is TRBJ2-3, the V gene TRBV5-6; D remains unclear. Germline-derived CDR1 and CDR2 are SGHDT and YYEEEE. The germline V and J ends were trimmed by 1 base and 7 bases, with 16 bases remaining between them. There are 15 residues in the CDR3. CDR3 in DNA: TGTGCCAGCAGCTTGCTGTCTTACGGAACGAATACGCAGTATTTT. It encodes CASSLLSYGTNTQYF. The complete variable domain, with remaining parts taken from reference TRBV5-6 and TRBJ2-3, reads DAGVTQSPTHLIKTRGQQVTLRCSPKSGHDTVSWYQQALGQGPQFIFQYYEEEERQRGNFPDRFSGHQFPNYSSELNVNALLLGDSALYLCASSLLSYGTNTQYFGPGTRLTVL.

This clonotype occurred many times. Here the CDR3 reads CASSRYEKTNYGYTF. The CDR3 coding sequence is TGTGCCAGCAGTCGATACGAGAAAACTAACTATGGCTACACCTTC. The chain is built from TRBV6-2 or TRBV6-3 and TRBJ1-2; D unclear. Deletions cut 5 bases from V and 0 bases from J, with 13 bases between. The CDR3 consists of 15 residues. Germline CDR1 MNHEY, CDR2 SVGEGT.